The table lists the clone carrying this TCR beta chain with many counts. V was clipped by 1 base and J by 0 bases, with 13 bases between them. The V gene's germline CDR1 is SEHNR and CDR2 FQNEAQ (reference sequence). The CDR3 runs to 18 residues. RNA served as the template for amplifying TCR beta CDR3 regions. RT-PCR was first run with HTBI primers, then multiplex PCR in a second round. TCRdb called the multiplex PCR reads again in MiXCR, with one record for every CDR3 protein. The sample shows around 600,000 distinct CDR3 sequences, roughly 39% of them seen only once. The source of the sample is a study of Graves' ophthalmopathy and Graves' hyperthyroidism.

The J gene is TRBJ2-6, the V gene TRBV7-9; no definite D call. What was sequenced was peripheral blood. The TCR comes from an adult man with Graves' ophthalmopathy. CDR3 DNA sequence: TGTGCCAGCAGCTTAGACACTCGACTCCCCTCTGGGGCCAACGTCCTGACTTTC. Amino acid sequence: CASSLDTRLPSGANVLTF.